The 15 T cell receptor beta chains listed next were all sequenced from one sample in a study of T cell changes during pregnancy in multiple sclerosis. TCRdb's copy holds only in-frame clones and misses some; the assay was immunoSEQ multiplex PCR. The sample holds some 8,700 clones, over 80% seen once. This specimen consisted of CD8+ T cells from peripheral blood mononuclear cells, obtained in the first trimester of pregnancy. These receptors all come from a female donor in good health, enrolled as a control in a pregnancy study.

This clone was observed once. The V gene is TRBV6-1, the J gene TRBJ2-1; D is possibly TRBD2 (5 bases). The germline V and J ends were trimmed by 2 bases and 7 bases, with 15 bases remaining between them. Germline CDR1 reads MNHNS; CDR2 reads SASEGT. This CDR3 has 15 amino acids. The CDR3 nucleotides read TGTGCCAGCAGTGAATTTGGGGTCCGAGGGAATGAGCAGTTCTTC. Its translation is CASSEFGVRGNEQFF.

The table lists this clone with a count of one. The chain employs TRBV19 and TRBJ2-3; D unclear. The germline V and J ends were trimmed by 2 bases and 3 bases, with 6 bases remaining between them. The V gene's germline CDR1 is LNHDA and CDR2 SQIVND (reference sequence). This CDR3 region has 13 residues. CDR3 DNA: TGTGCCAGTAGTATAAAGGAGACAGATACGCAGTATTTT. Translation gives CASSIKETDTQYF.

The V call is TRBV2, the J call TRBJ2-5, with 8 bases aligning to TRBD1. The CDR3 is 14 amino acids. V gave up 3 bases and J gave up 4 bases; unmatched junction bases: 4. Germline V gene data show CDR1 as SNHLY and CDR2 as FYNNEI. The CDR3 DNA is TGTGCCAGCAGTGACGGACAGGGAGGAGAGACCCAGTACTTC. This gives the protein CASSDGQGGETQYF.

This CDR3 is CASSDGSSGANVLTF. CDR3 in DNA: TGTGCCAGCAGTGACGGTAGTTCTGGGGCCAACGTCCTGACTTTC. This sequence joins TRBV6-4 and TRBJ2-6; no clear D. Germline V CDR1 and CDR2: MRHNA, SNTAGT. CDR3 length equals 15 residues. Trimming took 2 bases from V and 1 from J, leaving 6 bases between them.

The genes are TRBV5-3 and TRBJ2-5; 8 bases map to TRBD2. TRBV5-3 is recorded as an ORF, its role being uncertain. The J segment lost 4 bases and the V segment lost 4 bases, leaving 18 bases of the junction unmatched. This CDR3 is 18 amino acids long. The CDR3 loop is CARSPEGVAGGRGETQYF. CDR3 in DNA: TGTGCCAGAAGCCCGGAGGGGGTGGCGGGGGGCCGTGGAGAGACCCAGTACTTC.

The V and J genes are TRBV6-6 and TRBJ2-7, with a possible D match to TRBD1 (5 bases). This CDR3 comprises 11 residues. V lost 5 bases to trimming and J lost 9 bases, with 11 bases between them. The V gene's germline CDR1 is MNHNY and CDR2 SVGAGI (reference sequence). The CDR3 here is CASSGALGQYF. Here the CDR3 DNA reads TGTGCCAGCAGTGGGGCCTTGGGGCAGTACTTC.

The rearrangement uses TRBV9 and TRBJ2-1; 11 positions match TRBD2. The trim removed 3 bases at V and 1 base at J, leaving 9 bases unmatched. The CDR3 is made up of 18 amino acids. The germline CDR1 and CDR2 sequences are SGDLS and YYNGEE. This chain's CDR3 is CASSAKGLADLSYNEQFF. CDR3 coding DNA: TGTGCCAGCAGCGCGAAGGGACTAGCGGATTTATCCTACAATGAGCAGTTCTTC. Full variable domain (rest looked up from reference TRBV9 and TRBJ2-1): DSGVTQTPKHLITATGQRVTLRCSPRSGDLSVYWYQQSLDQGLQFLIQYYNGEERAKGNILERFSAQQFPDLHSELNLSSLELGDSALYFCASSAKGLADLSYNEQFFGPGTRLTVL.

V is TRBV19 and J is TRBJ2-7; D call uncertain. CDR3 length equals 14 residues. The germline V and J ends were trimmed by 0 bases and 3 bases, with 9 bases remaining between them. CDR1 LNHDA and CDR2 SQIVND come from the germline V gene (reference sequence). CDR3 DNA: TGTGCCAGTAGTATAGATCTTGAGGACTACGAGCAGTACTTC. Translated, it gives CASSIDLEDYEQYF.

The V gene is TRBV4-1, the J gene TRBJ1-1; 7 bases are shared with TRBD1. Trimming removed 1 base from V and 5 bases from J; junction bases left unmatched: 7. The CDR3 is made up of 15 amino acids. Germline V gene data show CDR1 as MGHRA and CDR2 as YSYEKL. The CDR3, as DNA: TGCGCCAGCAGCCAAGTAGAGGGGGCGCAAACTGAAGCTTTCTTT. Its translation is CASSQVEGAQTEAFF.

V gene TRBV7-9 combines with J gene TRBJ2-1; a possible D gene is TRBD2 (5 bases). This CDR3 has 15 amino acids. V lost 4 bases and J lost 0, with 10 bases in between. Germline loops: CDR1 SEHNR, CDR2 FQNEAQ (reference sequence). CDR3 sequence reads: CASSSDGLSYNEQFF. CDR3 coding DNA: TGTGCCAGCAGCTCCGACGGACTCTCCTACAATGAGCAGTTCTTC.

The gene calls are TRBV4-3 and TRBJ2-1, with 9 positions matching TRBD2. There are 16 residues in the CDR3. The V segment lost 4 bases and the J segment 7 bases; nucleotides outside the gene matches: 11. Germline values: CDR1 LGHNA, CDR2 YSLEER. This chain's CDR3 is CASSLFSGREINEQFF. The CDR3 DNA reads TGCGCCAGCAGCCTATTTAGCGGGAGAGAAATTAATGAGCAGTTCTTC.

The V call is TRBV20-1, the J call TRBJ2-7; perhaps TRBD2 as D (5 bases). Trimming took off 3 bases at V and 7 bases at J, with 10 bases between the two ends. CDR1 and CDR2 from the germline V gene are DFQATT and SNEGSKA (reference sequence). This CDR3 is built from 11 residues. Written as DNA, the CDR3 is TGCAGTGCTAGTTTCGGGGAGGAGCAGTACTTC. Translated: CSASFGEEQYF.

V gene TRBV7-4 combines with J gene TRBJ2-6, with 7 bases that match TRBD1. Trimming at V came to 5 bases and at J to 0 bases, leaving 16 bases not matched to a gene. The CDR3 extends over 20 amino acids. CDR1 is SGHVT and CDR2 is SQSDAQ in the germline V gene. DNA of the CDR3: TGTGCCAGCAGCCCAGGGACGCCGACAGGGTTGAGCTCTGGGGCCAACGTCCTGACTTTC. Translation gives CASSPGTPTGLSSGANVLTF.

The genes are TRBV27 and TRBJ1-2; the match to TRBD1 covers 7 bases. The V and J ends lost 6 bases and 3 bases, in that order; junction bases with no gene match: 4. Germline CDR1 and CDR2: MNHEY and SMNVEV (reference sequence). CDR3 length equals 13 residues. The CDR3 DNA follows: TGTGCCAGCAGACAGGGGAATGACTATGGCTACACCTTC. It codes for CASRQGNDYGYTF.

This clone was seen just once. This chain links TRBV2 with TRBJ1-4; a possible D gene is TRBD1 (5 bases). Germline assignment: CDR1 SNHLY and CDR2 FYNNEI. V lost 11 bases, J lost 5 bases, and 15 bases lay in between. The CDR3 extends over 13 amino acids. CDR3 region: CAGMTEQNEKLFF. The DNA for the CDR3 is TGTGCCGGAATGACAGAACAGAATGAAAAACTGTTTTTT.